Here is one TCR beta chain with its context. The antigen is undetermined. The CDR3 loop spans 12 amino acids. Germline CDR1 reads MGHRA; CDR2 reads YSYEKL. V gave up 3 bases and J gave up 5 bases, with 7 bases separating them. The entry originates in a study of T cell responses to AZD1222 COVID-19 vaccine. General study findings and limits: Repertoire sampling occurred only after the peak T cell response.

The assay was immunoSEQ multiplex PCR, and TCRdb's table has in-frame clones only and misses some. Of around 92,000 clones listed, about 89% are singletons. The input for sequencing was peripheral blood, taken on day 0 of AZD1222 vaccination. The receptor's source is an adult in good health. The chain employs TRBV4-1 and TRBJ1-1; D is unresolved. The CDR3 nucleotides are TGCGCCAGCAGCCATCAAGGGACTGAAGCTTTCTTT. It encodes CASSHQGTEAFF.